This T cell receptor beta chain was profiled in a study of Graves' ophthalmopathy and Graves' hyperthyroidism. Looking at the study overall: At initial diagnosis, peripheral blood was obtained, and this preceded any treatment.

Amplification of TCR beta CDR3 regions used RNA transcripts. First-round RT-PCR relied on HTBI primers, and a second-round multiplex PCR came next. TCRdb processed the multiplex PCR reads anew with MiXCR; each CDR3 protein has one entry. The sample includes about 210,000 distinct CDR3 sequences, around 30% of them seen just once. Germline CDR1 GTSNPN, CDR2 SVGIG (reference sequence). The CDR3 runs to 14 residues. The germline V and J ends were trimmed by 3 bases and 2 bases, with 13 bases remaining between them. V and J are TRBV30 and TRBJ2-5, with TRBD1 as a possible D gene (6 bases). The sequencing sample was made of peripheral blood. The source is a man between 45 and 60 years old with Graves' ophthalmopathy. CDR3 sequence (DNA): TGTGCCTGGAGCGGGACAATAAAACAAGAGACCCAGTACTTC. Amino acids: CAWSGTIKQETQYF.